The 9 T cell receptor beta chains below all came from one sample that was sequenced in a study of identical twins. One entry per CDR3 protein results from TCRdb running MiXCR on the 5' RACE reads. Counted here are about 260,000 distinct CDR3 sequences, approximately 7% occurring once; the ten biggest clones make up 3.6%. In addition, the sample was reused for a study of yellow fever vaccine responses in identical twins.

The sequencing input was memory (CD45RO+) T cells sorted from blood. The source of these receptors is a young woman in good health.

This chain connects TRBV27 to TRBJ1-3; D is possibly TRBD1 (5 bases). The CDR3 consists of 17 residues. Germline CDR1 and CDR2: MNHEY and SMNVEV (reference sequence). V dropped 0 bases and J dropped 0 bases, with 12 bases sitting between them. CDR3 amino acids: CASSLSYPGISGNTIYF. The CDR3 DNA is TGTGCCAGCAGTTTATCTTACCCAGGGATCTCTGGAAACACCATATATTTT.

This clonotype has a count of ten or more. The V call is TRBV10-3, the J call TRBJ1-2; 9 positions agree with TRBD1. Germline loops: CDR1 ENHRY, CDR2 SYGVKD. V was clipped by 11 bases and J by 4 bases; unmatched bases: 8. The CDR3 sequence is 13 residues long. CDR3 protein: CAAVMDRGYGYTF. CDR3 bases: TGTGCCGCGGTCATGGACAGGGGCTATGGCTACACCTTC.

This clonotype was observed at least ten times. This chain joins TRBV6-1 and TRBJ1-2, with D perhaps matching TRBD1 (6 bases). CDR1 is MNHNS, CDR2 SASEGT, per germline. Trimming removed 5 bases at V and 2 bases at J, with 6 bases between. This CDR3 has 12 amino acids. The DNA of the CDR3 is TGTGCCAGCAGTCAGGGGAACTATGGCTACACCTTC. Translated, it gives CASSQGNYGYTF.

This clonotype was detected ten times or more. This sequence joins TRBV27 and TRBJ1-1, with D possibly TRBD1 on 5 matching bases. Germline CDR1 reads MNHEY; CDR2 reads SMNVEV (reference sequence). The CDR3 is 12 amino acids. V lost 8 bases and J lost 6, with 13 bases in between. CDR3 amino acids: CASGIDRPEAFF. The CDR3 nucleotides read TGTGCCAGCGGTATTGACAGACCTGAAGCTTTCTTT.

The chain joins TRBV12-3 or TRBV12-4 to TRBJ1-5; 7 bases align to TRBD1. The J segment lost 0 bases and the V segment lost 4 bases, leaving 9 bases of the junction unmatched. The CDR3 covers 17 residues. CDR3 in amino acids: CASSWAQGSGSNQPQHF. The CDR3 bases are TGTGCCAGCAGTTGGGCACAGGGGAGCGGTAGCAATCAGCCCCAGCATTTT.

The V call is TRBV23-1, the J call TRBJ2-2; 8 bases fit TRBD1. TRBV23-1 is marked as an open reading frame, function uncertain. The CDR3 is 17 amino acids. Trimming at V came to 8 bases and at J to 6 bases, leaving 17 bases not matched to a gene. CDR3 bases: TGCGCCAGCGGAATGCCCTCCGGACAGGGTAGCTCCGGGGAGCTGTTTTTT. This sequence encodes CASGMPSGQGSSGELFF.

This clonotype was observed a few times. CDR3 coding DNA: TGTGCCAGCTCACCAACGGGGTCGAACACCGGGGAGCTGTTTTTT. Protein sequence: CASSPTGSNTGELFF. The chain links TRBV18 to TRBJ2-2; D is possibly TRBD2 (5 bases). Trimming took off 2 bases at V and 0 bases at J, with 7 bases between the two ends. The CDR3 covers 15 residues. CDR1 and CDR2 (germline): KGHSH, LQKENI.

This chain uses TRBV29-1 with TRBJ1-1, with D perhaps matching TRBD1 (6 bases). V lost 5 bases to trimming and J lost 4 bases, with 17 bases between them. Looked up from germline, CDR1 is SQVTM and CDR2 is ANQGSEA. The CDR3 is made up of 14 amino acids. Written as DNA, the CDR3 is TGCAGCGTTACAAGGGGGTCGTTGGGCACTGAAGCTTTCTTT. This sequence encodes CSVTRGSLGTEAFF.

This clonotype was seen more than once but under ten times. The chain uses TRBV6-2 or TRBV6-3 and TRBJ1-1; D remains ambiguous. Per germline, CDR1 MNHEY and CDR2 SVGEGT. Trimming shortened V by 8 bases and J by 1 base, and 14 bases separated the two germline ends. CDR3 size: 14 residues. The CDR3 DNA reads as TGTGCCAGCTCCCCATTCGGCAGGAACACTGAAGCTTTCTTT. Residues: CASSPFGRNTEAFF.